This T cell receptor beta chain was profiled in a study of OX40 agonist ivuxolimab in advanced cancers. Study-wide context: Aged roughly 23 to 90 with a mean of approximately 57 years, they were less than 90% male.

Assay: immunoSEQ multiplex PCR; the TCRdb copy retains only in-frame clones and omits some. Of 100,000 to 120,000 clones in the sample, about nine tenths were seen once. This clone was recorded once. This CDR3 contains 14 residues. Germline lookup yields CDR1 SGHTA and CDR2 FQGTGA. The V gene lost 5 bases and the J gene lost 3 bases, with 13 bases spanning the gap. The V and J genes are TRBV7-3 and TRBJ2-5; D gene ambiguous. Sequences were derived from CD4+ or CD8+ T cells sorted from blood, sampled in a trial of the OX40 agonist ivuxolimab. This clonotype was obtained from an adult with an advanced solid tumor such as melanoma, head and neck, liver or kidney cancer. The CDR3 region has the DNA TGTGCCAGCAGCCCACAGTGGCAGGAAGAGACCCAGTACTTC. Its translation is CASSPQWQEETQYF.